The clone carrying this T cell receptor (beta chain) occurred many times. TCRdb called the 5' RACE reads again in MiXCR, with one record for every CDR3 protein. The sample comprises around 26,000 distinct CDR3 sequences, around 6.3% of which are singletons, and roughly 9% rests with the top ten. The data stem from a study of neurological immune-mediated disorders. This CDR3 contains 15 residues. V trimming: 3 bases; J trimming: 2 bases; junction bases outside the gene matches: 6. The V gene's germline CDR1 is SGHTA and CDR2 FQGNSA. The sequenced material came from PBMCs. This clonotype originated in a woman aged 45 to 65 in good health. The chain couples TRBV7-2 to TRBJ2-7; 8 bases line up with TRBD2. The DNA for the CDR3 is TGTGCCAGCAGCTTTTCAGCGGGGGACACCTACGAGCAGTACTTC. Protein sequence: CASSFSAGDTYEQYF.